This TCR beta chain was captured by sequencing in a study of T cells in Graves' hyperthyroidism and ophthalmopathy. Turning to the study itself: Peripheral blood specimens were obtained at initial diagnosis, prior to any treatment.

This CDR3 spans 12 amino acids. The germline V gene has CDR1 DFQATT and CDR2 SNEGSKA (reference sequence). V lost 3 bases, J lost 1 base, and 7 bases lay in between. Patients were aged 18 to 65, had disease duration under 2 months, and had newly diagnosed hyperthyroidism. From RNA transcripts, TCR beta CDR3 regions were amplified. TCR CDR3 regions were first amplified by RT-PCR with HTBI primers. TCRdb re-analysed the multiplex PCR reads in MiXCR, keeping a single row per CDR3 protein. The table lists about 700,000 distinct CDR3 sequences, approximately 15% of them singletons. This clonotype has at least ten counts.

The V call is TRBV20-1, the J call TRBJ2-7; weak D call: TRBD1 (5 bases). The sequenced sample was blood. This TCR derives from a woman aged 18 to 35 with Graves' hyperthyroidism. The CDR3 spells CSASQGSYEQYF. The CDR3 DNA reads TGCAGTGCTAGCCAGGGTTCCTACGAGCAGTACTTC.